Here is one TCR beta chain with its context. Antigen unknown. This table comes from immunoSEQ multiplex PCR, and its TCRdb copy is limited to in-frame clones, with some not included. The sample has around 190,000 clones, roughly 85% seen once; the top ten hold more than 15%. This sample was taken from a study of cytomegalovirus exposure and HLA in healthy donors. General observations from the study: According to a later analysis, TCR clusters from the first cohort tended to co-occur in the approximately 130 validation repertoires.

This TCR was sampled from a man between 18 and 29 years old in good health and CMV-seropositive. Sequencing was carried out using PBMCs.

Here the CDR3 reads CASSLEGRGETEAFF. In nucleotides, the CDR3 is TGTGCCAGCAGCTTGGAAGGCAGGGGAGAAACTGAAGCTTTCTTT. V usage is TRBV5-6 and J usage is TRBJ1-1; perhaps TRBD1 as D (6 bases). Germline V lookup: CDR1 SGHDT, CDR2 YYEEEE. CDR3 length: 15 amino acids. Trimming cost V 0 bases and J 5 bases, with 14 bases left between them.